This is a list of T cell receptor beta chains from one sample in a study of cytomegalovirus exposure and HLA in healthy donors. The method was immunoSEQ multiplex PCR; TCRdb's version includes in-frame clones alone and lacks a portion of them. Of 160,000 or so clones detected, around four fifths appear once; the ten largest clones hold around 2%. Sequenced input: PBMCs. All receptors derive from a man between 25 and 39 years old in good health and CMV-seropositive. The CDR3 runs from the conserved cysteine through the conserved F or W. Fields, in order: J gene, clone size, V gene, D gene, CDR3 protein, CDR3 DNA. D genes are given only for firm matches. Part of the rows lack a size; the others show once, few, many or a class for expanded clones.

>TRBJ2-7|-|TRBV19|TRBD1
CASSIDLSGTATDPYEQYF
TGTGCCAGTAGTATAGATCTATCTGGGACAGCGACGGATCCCTACGAGCAGTACTTC
>TRBJ2-5|few|TRBV11-2|TRBD1
CASSTDRGRETQYF
TGTGCCAGCAGCACGGACAGGGGTCGAGAGACCCAGTACTTC
>TRBJ2-2|-|TRBV11-2|-
CASSSPPRGRGGELFF
TGTGCCAGCAGCTCCCCACCAAGGGGCAGAGGCGGGGAGCTGTTTTTT
>TRBJ2-1|-|TRBV30|TRBD1
CAWSRLTGGTSNEQFF
TGTGCCTGGAGCCGACTGACAGGGGGGACCTCCAATGAGCAGTTCTTC
>TRBJ1-1|-|TRBV5-1|-
CASSLAGGMDTEAFF
TGCGCCAGCAGCTTGGCTGGGGGGATGGACACTGAAGCTTTCTTT
>TRBJ2-3|-|TRBV9|-
CASSPPASRDTQYF
TGTGCCAGCAGCCCCCCTGCGTCTAGGGATACGCAGTATTTT
>TRBJ1-1|-|TRBV27|TRBD1
CASSFRDRGGSREAFF
TGTGCCAGCAGTTTCCGGGACAGGGGTGGGAGTAGGGAAGCTTTCTTT
>TRBJ2-7|-|TRBV5-1|-
CASSFLAGGYEQYF
TGCGCCAGCAGCTTTTTGGCAGGGGGGTACGAGCAGTACTTC
>TRBJ1-1|-|TRBV5-1|-
CASSLGQDTEAFF
TGCGCCAGCAGCCTTGGGCAAGACACTGAAGCTTTCTTT
>TRBJ2-7|-|TRBV5-1|-
CASSLTPSSYEQYF
TGCGCCAGCAGCTTGACACCAAGCTCCTACGAGCAGTACTTC
>TRBJ1-6|few|TRBV27|-
CASSPRDTYNSPLHF
TGTGCCAGCAGTCCACGGGACACCTATAATTCACCCCTCCACTTT
>TRBJ1-1|many|TRBV11-3|TRBD1
CASQDRGPGTEAFF
TGTGCCAGCCAGGACAGGGGGCCAGGCACTGAAGCTTTCTTT
>TRBJ2-3|-|TRBV30|-
CAWNSGMGTTDTQYF
TGTGCCTGGAATTCAGGGATGGGGACTACAGATACGCAGTATTTT
>TRBJ1-5|-|TRBV7-2|TRBD1
CASSLIGTGPYSNQPQHF
TGTGCCAGCAGCTTAATCGGGACAGGACCTTATAGCAATCAGCCCCAGCATTTT
>TRBJ2-3|-|TRBV2|TRBD1
CASSEVGPQGDLYF
TGTGCCAGCAGTGAAGTTGGGCCACAGGGGGATCTGTATTTT
>TRBJ2-1|-|TRBV2|TRBD2
CASSAGLAGTDEQFF
TGTGCCAGCAGTGCGGGACTAGCGGGGACCGATGAGCAGTTCTTC
>TRBJ2-3|-|TRBV9|-
CASSVAQGTDTQYF
TGTGCCAGCAGCGTAGCCCAGGGCACAGATACGCAGTATTTT
>TRBJ2-7|once|TRBV9|-
CASSDQGPEQYF
TGTGCCAGCAGCGATCAGGGTCCCGAGCAGTACTTC
>TRBJ1-6|few|TRBV15|-
CATSRDRQDNSPLHF
TGTGCCACCAGCAGAGACCGACAGGATAATTCACCCCTCCACTTT
>TRBJ1-1|-|TRBV19|TRBD1
CASIWDRDGTEAFF
TGTGCCAGTATTTGGGACAGGGATGGAACTGAAGCTTTCTTT
>TRBJ1-4|-|TRBV6-1|-
CASRYRTTHEKLFF
TGTGCCAGCAGATACAGGACCACCCATGAAAAACTGTTTTTT
>TRBJ2-7|-|TRBV9|-
CASSPDIYSHEQYF
TGTGCCAGCAGCCCAGACATTTATTCCCACGAGCAGTACTTC
>TRBJ2-5|-|TRBV5-6|-
CASSFGQREETQYF
TGTGCCAGCAGCTTTGGACAGAGGGAAGAGACCCAGTACTTC
>TRBJ1-6|once|TRBV5-1|TRBD1
CASSLGGQGRNSPLHF
TGCGCCAGCAGCTTGGGTGGACAGGGTAGGAATTCACCCCTCCACTTT
>TRBJ2-1|-|TRBV27|-
CASSPAAAAVYNEQFF
TGTGCCAGCAGTCCCGCAGCAGCGGCCGTTTACAATGAGCAGTTCTTC
>TRBJ1-2|-|TRBV7-9|TRBD1
CASSPTGWGYTF
TGTGCCAGCAGCCCGACAGGGTGGGGCTACACCTTC
>TRBJ1-1|-|TRBV30|-
CAWSRLGNTEAFF
TGTGCCTGGAGTAGACTAGGGAACACTGAAGCTTTCTTT
>TRBJ1-2|few|TRBV2|TRBD1
CASTQGLNGYTF
TGTGCCAGCACACAGGGGCTCAATGGCTACACCTTC
>TRBJ2-3|-|TRBV6-1|-
CASSEQGTDTQYF
TGTGCCAGCAGTGAACAGGGGACAGATACGCAGTATTTT
>TRBJ2-5|-|TRBV7-3|-
CASSSLGGVAETQYF
TGTGCCAGCAGCTCCTTAGGGGGTGTAGCAGAGACCCAGTACTTC
>TRBJ2-1|-|TRBV4-3|-
CASSPAPTTDEQFF
TGCGCCAGCAGCCCAGCCCCTACGACAGATGAGCAGTTCTTC
>TRBJ2-3|-|TRBV2|-
CAILRGPSTDTQYF
TGTGCCATCCTGCGAGGGCCTAGCACAGATACGCAGTATTTT
>TRBJ2-5|-|TRBV5-1|TRBD2
CASSFRGTSWETQYF
TGCGCCAGCAGCTTTAGGGGGACTAGCTGGGAGACCCAGTACTTC
>TRBJ2-4|-|TRBV29-1|-
CSALPSGWRGKNIQYF
TGCAGCGCCCTACCTTCTGGGTGGAGAGGCAAAAACATTCAGTACTTC
>TRBJ1-1|few|TRBV7-3|-
CASSPDSPAEAFF
TGTGCCAGCAGCCCGGACAGTCCGGCTGAAGCTTTCTTT
>TRBJ1-2|-|TRBV6-5|-
CASRTGPEIGYTF
TGTGCCAGCAGAACAGGTCCCGAGATAGGCTACACCTTC
>TRBJ1-4|-|TRBV7-8|-
CASSSGGQGEKLFF
TGTGCCAGCAGCTCGGGAGGCCAGGGGGAAAAACTGTTTTTT
>TRBJ2-6|-|TRBV30|-
CAWILRGVSGANVLTF
TGTGCCTGGATTCTAAGAGGAGTCTCTGGGGCCAACGTCCTGACTTTC
>TRBJ2-4|-|TRBV19|TRBD2
CASSIPRAGKNIQYF
TGTGCCAGTAGTATCCCCCGAGCGGGGAAAAACATTCAGTACTTC
>TRBJ2-7|-|TRBV4-3|-
CASSLTGSSEQYF
TGCGCCAGCAGCCTTACAGGGTCGAGTGAGCAGTACTTC
>TRBJ2-2|-|TRBV9|TRBD2
CASSAGTSSTGELFF
TGTGCCAGCAGCGCCGGGACTAGCAGCACCGGGGAGCTGTTTTTT
>TRBJ2-1|few|TRBV6-5|TRBD2
CASSYGTSGTLNEQFF
TGTGCCAGCAGTTACGGAACTAGCGGGACCCTCAATGAGCAGTTCTTC
>TRBJ1-1|-|TRBV7-2|-
CASLKGGRNTEAFF
TGTGCCAGCCTTAAGGGGGGGAGGAACACTGAAGCTTTCTTT
>TRBJ2-2|-|TRBV7-2|-
CASSSSIEGGELFF
TGTGCCAGCAGCTCCTCCATAGAGGGCGGGGAGCTGTTTTTT
>TRBJ2-2|many|TRBV11-1|TRBD2
CASSLATSGAGELFF
TGTGCCAGCAGCTTAGCGACTAGCGGGGCCGGGGAGCTGTTTTTT
>TRBJ2-7|once|TRBV18|-
CASSQGQYYEQYF
TGTGCCAGCTCACAAGGACAATACTACGAGCAGTACTTC
>TRBJ2-3|-|TRBV4-3|TRBD2
CASSLGLAGENTQYF
TGCGCCAGCAGCCTAGGACTAGCGGGGGAAAATACGCAGTATTTT
>TRBJ1-3|-|TRBV30|-
CAWTRGWRGASGNTIYF
TGTGCCTGGACCCGCGGGTGGAGGGGCGCCTCTGGAAACACCATATATTTT
>TRBJ2-7|-|TRBV27|TRBD1
CASSRQGSYEQYF
TGTGCCAGCAGCCGACAGGGCTCCTACGAGCAGTACTTC
>TRBJ1-1|-|TRBV19|-
CASLQGWGEAFF
TGTGCCAGTTTACAGGGTTGGGGTGAAGCTTTCTTT
>TRBJ1-1|-|TRBV2|TRBD1
CASSTGAPTEAFF
TGTGCCAGCAGTACAGGGGCCCCCACTGAAGCTTTCTTT
>TRBJ1-6|-|TRBV4-1|-
CASSLRERQSSPLHF
TGCGCCAGCAGCCTCCGGGAGCGCCAAAGTTCACCCCTCCACTTT
>TRBJ1-1|-|TRBV6-1|TRBD1
CASSEDPDRDTEAFF
TGTGCCAGCAGCGAGGATCCTGACAGGGACACTGAAGCTTTCTTT
>TRBJ2-7|once|TRBV7-6|-
CASSLGATESYEQYF
TGTGCCAGCAGCCTTGGGGCAACCGAGTCCTACGAGCAGTACTTC
>TRBJ1-4|-|TRBV27|-
CASSLSGQGGKLFF
TGTGCCAGCAGTTTATCGGGGCAGGGCGGAAAACTGTTTTTT
>TRBJ1-1|-|TRBV18|-
CASSPPGHSTEAFF
TGTGCCAGCTCACCACCGGGACACTCCACTGAAGCTTTCTTT
>TRBJ2-5|-|TRBV5-1|TRBD2
CASTLAGVGRIQYF
TGCGCCAGCACTCTAGCGGGGGTGGGGAGGATCCAGTACTTC
>TRBJ2-4|-|TRBV6-5|-
CASSLPSWGQNIQYF
TGTGCCAGTTCCCTCCCCTCCTGGGGGCAAAACATTCAGTACTTC